Presented here are 25 T cell receptor beta chains from one specimen sequenced in a study of shared clonotypes between healthy human individuals. Libraries were prepared by immunoSEQ multiplex PCR; TCRdb keeps only in-frame clonotypes and omits some of them. The sample carries millions of clones, 85% to 95% recorded once. Sequencing was done on a sample of naive CD4+ T cells sorted from blood. Subset of the sample: CD45RA+ positively selected. Receptor source: a man between 18 and 35 years old in good health.

The CDR3 DNA reads TGCGCCAGCAGCTTAGACCGCCCGAGGGCAGATACGCAGTATTTT. Translation: CASSLDRPRADTQYF. The V gene is TRBV5-1, the J gene TRBJ2-3; a possible D gene is TRBD2 (5 bases). Germline CDR1 and CDR2: SGHRS and YFSETQ. This CDR3 comprises 15 residues. V was clipped by 2 bases and J by 4 bases, with 14 bases between them. Using reference TRBV5-1 and TRBJ2-3 for the parts outside the CDR3, the full variable domain is KAGVTQTPRYLIKTRGQQVTLSCSPISGHRSVSWYQQTPGQGLQFLFEYFSETQRNKGNFPGRFSGRQFSNSRSEMNVSTLELGDSALYLCASSLDRPRADTQYFGPGTRLTVL.

This chain uses TRBV18 with TRBJ2-7; the D is unclear. The CDR3 length is 12 residues. The V end lost 0 bases, the J end lost 5 bases, and 5 bases lay between the germline ends. The germline gives CDR1 KGHSH, CDR2 LQKENI. CDR3 bases: TGTGCCAGCTCACCACCTCGCCACGAGCAGTACTTC. Amino acid sequence: CASSPPRHEQYF.

This chain uses TRBV29-1 with TRBJ2-3; no definite D call. The CDR3 consists of 15 residues. Trimming left V 7 bases short and J 2 bases short, with 19 bases between. The germline V gene has CDR1 SQVTM and CDR2 ANQGSEA. The CDR3 region has the DNA TGCAGCGCCTCGAAAGGCGGAATCTCCACAGATACGCAGTATTTT. Translating it yields CSASKGGISTDTQYF.

The V gene is TRBV11-2, the J gene TRBJ1-2; 9 bases are a match to TRBD1. The CDR3 is 17 residues long. Trimming took 4 bases from V and 8 from J; bases not matched to a gene: 17. Germline lookup yields CDR1 SGHAT and CDR2 FQNNGV. CDR3 sequence (DNA): TGTGCCAGCAGCTCTTTAAAGTCCGGACAGGGGTCTTGGGGCTACACCTTC. It encodes CASSSLKSGQGSWGYTF.

The chain carries TRBV10-1 and TRBJ2-7; no reliable D call. V lost 2 bases and J 3 bases, leaving 14 bases between the germline ends. The CDR3 contains 15 residues. Germline V gene data show CDR1 as WNHNN and CDR2 as SYGVQD (reference sequence). The DNA for the CDR3 is TGCGCCAGCAGTGAGGCAGGTAGAGGCTACTACGAGCAGTACTTC. It is translated as CASSEAGRGYYEQYF.

The V call is TRBV7-2, the J call TRBJ1-1; D gene ambiguous. The CDR3 has 18 amino acids. Germline V gene data show CDR1 as SGHTA and CDR2 as FQGNSA. Trimming stripped 0 bases from V and 1 base from J, with 18 bases between. This CDR3 is CASSLAFSAGSKNTEAFF. In nucleotides, the CDR3 is TGTGCCAGCAGCTTAGCGTTTTCGGCGGGGTCCAAGAACACTGAAGCTTTCTTT. Combining the CDR3 with reference TRBV7-2 and TRBJ1-1 gives the whole variable domain GAGVSQSPSNKVTEKGKDVELRCDPISGHTALYWYRQSLGQGLEFLIYFQGNSAPDKSGLPSDRFSAERTGGSVSTLTIQRTQQEDSAVYLCASSLAFSAGSKNTEAFFGQGTRLTVV.

This clone has only one observation. The chain couples TRBV28 to TRBJ2-7; D perhaps matches TRBD2 (6 bases). The V and J ends lost 4 bases and 2 bases respectively, with 18 bases between them. The CDR3 spans 16 residues. CDR1 MDHEN and CDR2 SYDVKM come from the germline V gene. The CDR3 loop reads CASSWGRGPGAYEQYF. CDR3 bases: TGTGCCAGCAGTTGGGGCCGAGGCCCGGGAGCCTACGAGCAGTACTTC.

CDR3 loop: CASSPPSGRAAGELFF. The CDR3 coding sequence is TGCGCCAGCAGCCCTCCCAGCGGGAGGGCCGCCGGGGAGCTGTTTTTT. This sequence joins TRBV4-1 and TRBJ2-2; TRBD2 matches at 10 bases. V gave up 4 bases and J gave up 6 bases; unmatched junction bases: 8. The germline V gene has CDR1 MGHRA and CDR2 YSYEKL. CDR3 length: 16 amino acids.

The CDR3: CASSAQDRSYEQYF. The CDR3 DNA follows: TGCGCCAGCAGTGCCCAAGACAGATCCTACGAGCAGTACTTC. The V gene is TRBV10-2, the J gene TRBJ2-7; TRBD1 might be the D (5 bases). V was trimmed by 4 bases and J by 1 base, leaving 11 bases between them. Germline loops: CDR1 WSHSY, CDR2 SAAADI. The CDR3 totals 14 residues.

A remark on this clone: Other nucleotide sequences in the sample specify the same CDR3. The chain uses TRBV5-1 and TRBJ2-2; the match to TRBD2 covers 7 bases. V gave up 2 bases and J gave up 0 bases; unmatched junction bases: 1. The CDR3 is made up of 15 amino acids. Germline assignment: CDR1 SGHRS and CDR2 YFSETQ. The CDR3 spells CASSLGLANTGELFF. The CDR3 DNA is TGCGCCAGCAGCTTAGGACTAGCGAACACCGGGGAGCTGTTTTTT.

As to this clone: Other DNA sequences from this sample encode an identical CDR3 as well. The chain combines TRBV30 with TRBJ1-5; 7 bases agree with TRBD1. J was trimmed by 3 bases and V by 3 bases; bases with no gene match: 2. The germline V gene encodes CDR1 GTSNPN and CDR2 SVGIG (reference sequence). CDR3 length equals 13 residues. This CDR3 reads CAWSGQDNQPQHF. The CDR3 DNA follows: TGTGCCTGGAGCGGACAGGACAATCAGCCCCAGCATTTT.

The chain has TRBV4-1 and TRBJ2-7, with TRBD2 as a possible D gene (5 bases). V was shortened by 0 bases and J by 7 bases, with 10 bases between the two germline ends. In germline, CDR1 is MGHRA, CDR2 YSYEKL. The CDR3 totals 13 residues. For the CDR3, the DNA is TGCGCCAGCAGCCAAGACACGGGGTGGGAGCAGTACTTC. As protein: CASSQDTGWEQYF.

About this clone itself: At the DNA level, this CDR3 is encoded by other sequences in the same sample as well. This sequence joins TRBV5-1 and TRBJ1-5; D might be TRBD1 (6 bases). Trimming took 0 bases from V and 7 from J, leaving 14 bases between them. The CDR3 extends over 15 amino acids. Germline-derived CDR1 and CDR2 are SGHRS and YFSETQ. In nucleotides, the CDR3 is TGCGCCAGCAGCTTGGAGGGGGGGCGCGGGCAGCCCCAGCATTTT. This encodes CASSLEGGRGQPQHF.

The chain uses TRBV29-1 and TRBJ2-1; 9 nucleotides match TRBD1. J lost 8 bases, V lost 6 bases, and 14 bases had no gene match. Germline V CDR1 and CDR2: SQVTM, ANQGSEA. The CDR3 contains 15 residues. CDR3 nucleotides: TGCAGCGTAGGGATCGGGACAGGGCTTAACCATGAGCAGTTCTTC. It codes for CSVGIGTGLNHEQFF.

The J gene is TRBJ1-2, the V gene TRBV11-2; D might be TRBD1 (5 bases). The CDR3 contains 12 residues. Trimming took 5 bases from V and 12 from J, leaving 16 bases between them. Germline CDR1 reads SGHAT; CDR2 reads FQNNGV. In nucleotides, the CDR3 is TGTGCCAGCAGCAACTCCGGGACCCCGAACACCTTC. This translates into CASSNSGTPNTF.

The genes are TRBV19 and TRBJ2-3; D not resolved. Germline V gene sequence: CDR1 LNHDA, CDR2 SQIVND (reference sequence). CDR3 length: 14 residues. V shed 7 bases and J shed 2 bases, with 13 bases lying between them. CDR3 loop: CASKSDSSTDTQYF. The CDR3 nucleotides read TGTGCCAGTAAGTCCGATTCATCCACAGATACGCAGTATTTT.

The chain links TRBV27 to TRBJ1-1; D uncertain. Trimming took off 5 bases at V and 1 base at J, with 8 bases between the two ends. The CDR3 is 13 amino acids. Germline CDR1 is MNHEY and CDR2 is SMNVEV (reference sequence). The CDR3 protein is CASSRAQNTEAFF. The CDR3, as DNA: TGTGCCAGCAGTCGCGCCCAGAACACTGAAGCTTTCTTT.

The genes are TRBV5-4 and TRBJ2-7, with D possibly matching TRBD2 (5 bases). V shed 4 bases and J shed 0 bases, with 14 bases lying between them. The germline V gene encodes CDR1 SGHNT and CDR2 YYREEE (reference sequence). The CDR3 length is 15 residues. CDR3 coding DNA: TGTGCCAGCAGCCCGGTGGCGGGCGGCTCCTACGAGCAGTACTTC. Encoded protein: CASSPVAGGSYEQYF.

In its sample, this clone was seen a few times. The chain combines TRBV30 with TRBJ1-2; D is ambiguous. Trimming took 0 bases from V and 7 from J, leaving 9 bases between them. This CDR3 region has 12 residues. CDR1 is GTSNPN and CDR2 is SVGIG in the germline V gene (reference sequence). The CDR3 is CAWSVKSGGYTF. DNA for the CDR3: TGTGCCTGGAGTGTAAAATCTGGTGGCTACACCTTC.

The chain combines TRBV6-6 with TRBJ2-5; 7 positions match TRBD2. V trimming: 2 bases; J trimming: 5 bases; junction bases outside the gene matches: 11. Germline loops: CDR1 MNHNY, CDR2 SVGAGI (reference sequence). The CDR3 runs to 16 residues. In DNA, the CDR3 is TGTGCCAGCAGTTACGGGGTACAAAGGGGAGGGGAGACCCAGTACTTC. Its translation: CASSYGVQRGGETQYF.

This clone was observed a single time. The chain combines TRBV6-6 with TRBJ2-5, with 7 nucleotides matching TRBD1. In germline, CDR1 is MNHNY, CDR2 SVGAGI (reference sequence). The CDR3 is 13 amino acids. The trim removed 6 bases at V and 7 bases at J, leaving 8 bases unmatched. CDR3 sequence: CASSPGQERTQYF. The CDR3 DNA reads TGTGCCAGCAGCCCAGGACAGGAACGGACCCAGTACTTC.

V is TRBV6-5 and J is TRBJ1-5; D possibly corresponds to TRBD1 (5 bases). CDR1 and CDR2 from the germline V gene are MNHEY and SVGAGI. CDR3 size: 13 residues. V gave up 7 bases and J gave up 1 base, with 8 bases separating them. This CDR3 reads CASMGESNQPQHF. CDR3 in DNA: TGTGCCAGCATGGGGGAGAGCAATCAGCCCCAGCATTTT.

The V gene is TRBV6-5, the J gene TRBJ1-1; 8 bases agree with TRBD1. Germline-derived CDR1 and CDR2 are MNHEY and SVGAGI. There are 16 residues in the CDR3. The J segment lost 0 bases and the V segment lost 4 bases, leaving 7 bases of the junction unmatched. In DNA, the CDR3 is TGTGCCAGCAGTTCGAGGACAGGGAATATGAACACTGAAGCTTTCTTT. Translating it yields CASSSRTGNMNTEAFF.

This clone is a singleton in its sample. This chain links TRBV11-3 with TRBJ1-1; TRBD1 aligns across 7 bases. After removal of 5 bases from V and 4 bases from J, the junction contained 10 bases not matched to a gene. The CDR3 has 15 residues. CDR1 and CDR2 from the germline V gene are SGHNT and YENEEA. CDR3: CASSPSSTGTTEAFF. DNA for the CDR3: TGTGCCAGCAGCCCTTCGTCGACAGGGACCACTGAAGCTTTCTTT.

The genes are TRBV6-5 and TRBJ2-3; unclear D gene. The CDR3 length is 15 residues. The germline V gene has CDR1 MNHEY and CDR2 SVGAGI. The germline V and J ends were trimmed by 0 bases and 6 bases, with 13 bases remaining between them. CDR3: CASSYSAVRLDTQYF. In DNA form, the CDR3 reads TGTGCCAGCAGTTACTCGGCAGTGAGGTTGGATACGCAGTATTTT.